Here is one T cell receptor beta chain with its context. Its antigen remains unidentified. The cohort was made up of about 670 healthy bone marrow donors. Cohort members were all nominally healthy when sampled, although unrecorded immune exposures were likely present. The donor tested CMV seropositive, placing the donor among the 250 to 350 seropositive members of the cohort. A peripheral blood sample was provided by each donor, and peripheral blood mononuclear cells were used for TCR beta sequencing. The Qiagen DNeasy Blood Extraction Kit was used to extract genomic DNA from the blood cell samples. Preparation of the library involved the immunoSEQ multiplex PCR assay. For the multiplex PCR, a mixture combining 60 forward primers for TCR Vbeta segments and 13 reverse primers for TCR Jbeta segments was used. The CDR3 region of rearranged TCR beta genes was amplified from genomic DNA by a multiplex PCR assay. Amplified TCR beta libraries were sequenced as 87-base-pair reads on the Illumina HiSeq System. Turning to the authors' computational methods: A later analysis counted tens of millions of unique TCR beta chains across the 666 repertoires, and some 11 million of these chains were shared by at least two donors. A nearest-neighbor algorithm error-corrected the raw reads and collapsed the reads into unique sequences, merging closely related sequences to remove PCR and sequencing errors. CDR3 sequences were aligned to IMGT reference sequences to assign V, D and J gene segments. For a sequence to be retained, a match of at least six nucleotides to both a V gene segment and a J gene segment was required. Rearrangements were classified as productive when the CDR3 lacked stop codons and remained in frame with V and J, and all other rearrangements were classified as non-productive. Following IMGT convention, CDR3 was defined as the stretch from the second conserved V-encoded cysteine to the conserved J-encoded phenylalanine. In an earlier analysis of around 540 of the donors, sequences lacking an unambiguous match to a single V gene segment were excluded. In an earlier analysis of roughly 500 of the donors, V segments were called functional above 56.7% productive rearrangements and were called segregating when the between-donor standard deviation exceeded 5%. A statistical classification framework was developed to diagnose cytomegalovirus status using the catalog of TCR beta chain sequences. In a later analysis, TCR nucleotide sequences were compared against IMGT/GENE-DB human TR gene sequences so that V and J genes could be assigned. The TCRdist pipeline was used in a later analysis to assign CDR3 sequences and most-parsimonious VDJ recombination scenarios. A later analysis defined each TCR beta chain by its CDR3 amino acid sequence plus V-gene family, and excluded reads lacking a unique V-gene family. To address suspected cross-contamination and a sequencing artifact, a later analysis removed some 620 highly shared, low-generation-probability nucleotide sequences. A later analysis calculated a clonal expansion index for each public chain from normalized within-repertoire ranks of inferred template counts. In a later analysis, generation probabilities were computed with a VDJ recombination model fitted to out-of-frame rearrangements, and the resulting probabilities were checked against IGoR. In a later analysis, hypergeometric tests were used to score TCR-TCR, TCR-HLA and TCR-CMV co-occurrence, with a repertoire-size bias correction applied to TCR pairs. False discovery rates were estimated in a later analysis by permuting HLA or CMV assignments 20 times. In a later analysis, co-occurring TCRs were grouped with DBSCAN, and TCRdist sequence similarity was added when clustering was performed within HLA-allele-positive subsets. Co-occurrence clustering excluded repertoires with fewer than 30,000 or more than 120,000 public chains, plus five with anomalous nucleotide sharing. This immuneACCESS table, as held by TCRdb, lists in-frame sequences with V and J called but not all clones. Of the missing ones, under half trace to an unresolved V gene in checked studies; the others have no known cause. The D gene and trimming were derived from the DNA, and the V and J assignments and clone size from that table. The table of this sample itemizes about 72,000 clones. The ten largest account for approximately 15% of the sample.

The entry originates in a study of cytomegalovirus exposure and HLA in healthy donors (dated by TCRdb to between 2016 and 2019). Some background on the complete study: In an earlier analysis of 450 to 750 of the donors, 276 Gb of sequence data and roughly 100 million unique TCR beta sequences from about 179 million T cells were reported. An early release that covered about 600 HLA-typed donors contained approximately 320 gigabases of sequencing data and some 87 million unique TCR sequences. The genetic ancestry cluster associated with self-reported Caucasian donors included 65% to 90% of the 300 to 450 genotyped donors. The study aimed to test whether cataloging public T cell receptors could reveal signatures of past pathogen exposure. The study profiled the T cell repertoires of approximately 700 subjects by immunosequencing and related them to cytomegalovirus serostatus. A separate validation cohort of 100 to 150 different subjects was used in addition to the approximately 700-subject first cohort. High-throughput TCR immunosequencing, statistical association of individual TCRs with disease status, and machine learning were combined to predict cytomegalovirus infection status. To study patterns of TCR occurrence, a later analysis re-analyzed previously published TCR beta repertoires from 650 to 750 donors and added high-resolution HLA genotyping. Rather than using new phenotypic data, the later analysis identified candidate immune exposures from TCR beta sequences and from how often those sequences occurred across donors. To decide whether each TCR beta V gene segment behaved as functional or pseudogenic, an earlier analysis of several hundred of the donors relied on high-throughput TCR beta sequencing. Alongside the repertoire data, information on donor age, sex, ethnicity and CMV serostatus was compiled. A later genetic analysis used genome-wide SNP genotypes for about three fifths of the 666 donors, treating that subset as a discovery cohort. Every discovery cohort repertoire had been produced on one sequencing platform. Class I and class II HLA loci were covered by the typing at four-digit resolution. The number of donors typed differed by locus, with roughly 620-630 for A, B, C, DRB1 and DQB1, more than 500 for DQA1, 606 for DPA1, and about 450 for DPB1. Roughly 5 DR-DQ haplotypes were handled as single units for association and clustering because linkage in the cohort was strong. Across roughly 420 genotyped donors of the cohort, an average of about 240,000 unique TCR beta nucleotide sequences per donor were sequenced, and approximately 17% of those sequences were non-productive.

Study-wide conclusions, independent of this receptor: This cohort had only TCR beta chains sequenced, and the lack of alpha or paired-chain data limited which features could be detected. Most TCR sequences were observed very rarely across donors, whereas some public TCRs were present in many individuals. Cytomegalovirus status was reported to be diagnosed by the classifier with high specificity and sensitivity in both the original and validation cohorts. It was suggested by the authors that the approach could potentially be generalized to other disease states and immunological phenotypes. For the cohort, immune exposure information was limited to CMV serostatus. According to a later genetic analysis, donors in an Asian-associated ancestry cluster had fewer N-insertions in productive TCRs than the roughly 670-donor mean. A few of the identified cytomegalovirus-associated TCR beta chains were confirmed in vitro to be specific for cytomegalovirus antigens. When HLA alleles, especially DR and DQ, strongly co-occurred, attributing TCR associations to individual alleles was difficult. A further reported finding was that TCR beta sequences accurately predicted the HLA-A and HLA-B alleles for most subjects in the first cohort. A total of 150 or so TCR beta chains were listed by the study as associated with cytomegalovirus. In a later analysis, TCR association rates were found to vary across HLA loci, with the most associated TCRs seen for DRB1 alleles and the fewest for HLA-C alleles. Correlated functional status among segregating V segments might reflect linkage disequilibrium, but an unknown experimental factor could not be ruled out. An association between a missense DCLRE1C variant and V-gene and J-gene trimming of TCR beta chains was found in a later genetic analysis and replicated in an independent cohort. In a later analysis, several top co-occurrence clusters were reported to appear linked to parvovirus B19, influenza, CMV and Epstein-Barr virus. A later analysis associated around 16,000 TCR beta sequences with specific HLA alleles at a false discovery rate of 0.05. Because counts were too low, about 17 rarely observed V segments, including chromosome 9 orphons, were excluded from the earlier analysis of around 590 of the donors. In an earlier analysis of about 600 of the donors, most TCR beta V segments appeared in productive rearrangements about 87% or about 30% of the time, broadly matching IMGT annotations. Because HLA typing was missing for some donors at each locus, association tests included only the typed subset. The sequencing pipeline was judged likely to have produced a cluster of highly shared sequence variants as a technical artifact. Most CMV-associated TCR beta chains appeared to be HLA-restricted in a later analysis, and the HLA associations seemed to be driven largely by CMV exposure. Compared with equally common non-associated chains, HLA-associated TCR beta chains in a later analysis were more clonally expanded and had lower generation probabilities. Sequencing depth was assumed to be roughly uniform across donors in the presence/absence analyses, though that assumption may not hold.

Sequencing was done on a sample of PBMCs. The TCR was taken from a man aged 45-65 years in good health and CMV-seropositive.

The sequence in DNA is TGCGCCAGCAGCCAGAGGGGACAGGGCTCTAACTATGGCTACACCTTC. Its protein is CASSQRGQGSNYGYTF. The chain employs TRBV4-1 and TRBJ1-2, with 9 bases in between that match TRBD1. CDR1 and CDR2 are drawn from the germline V gene: MGHRA, YSYEKL. V has 3 bases trimmed and J has 0 bases trimmed; junction bases matching no gene number 5. The CDR3 spans 16 residues, from the cysteine through the phenylalanine. CDR3 DNA is the only sequence kept; it has 48 bases, read in frame from the first base.